The T cell receptor (beta chain) described here comes from a study of T cell changes during pregnancy in multiple sclerosis. The assay was immunoSEQ multiplex PCR, and TCRdb's table has in-frame clones only and misses some. This sample carries about 56,000 clones, 92% of them seen once, and the ten largest clones take roughly 0.2%. V dropped 4 bases and J dropped 5; count of bases not matched to a gene: 6. This CDR3 has 16 residues. The V gene's germline CDR1 is MNHNS and CDR2 SASEGT. The TCR originated in a female donor with multiple sclerosis, enrolled in a pregnancy study. This chain joins TRBV6-1 and TRBJ2-2, with 11 bases identical to TRBD1. Specimen: CD4+ T cells from peripheral blood mononuclear cells, collected in the second trimester of pregnancy. The CDR3 loop is CASSGGTGGLTGELFF. Here the CDR3 DNA reads TGTGCCAGCAGTGGGGGGACAGGGGGGCTGACCGGGGAGCTGTTTTTT.